Following are 14 T cell receptor beta chains from one sample sequenced in a study of early T cells in non-severe SARS-CoV-2 infection. One entry per CDR3 protein results from TCRdb running MiXCR on the 5' RACE reads. The sample lists some 31,000 distinct CDR3 sequences, 5.7% occurring once. Material for sequencing was whole blood. The receptors come from an adult who was a healthcare worker with PCR-confirmed SARS-CoV-2 infection or an uninfected control (not recorded which).

This clonotype was observed at least ten times. CDR3 DNA sequence: TGTGCCAGCAGCTCCATACGACAGGGGGTAGCCTACAATGAGCAGTTCTTC. It specifies CASSSIRQGVAYNEQFF. The chain couples TRBV11-2 to TRBJ2-1; 9 bases are shared with TRBD1. V shed 4 bases, J shed 2 bases, and the junction held 9 bases outside the gene matches. The V gene's germline CDR1 is SGHAT and CDR2 FQNNGV. The CDR3 extends over 17 amino acids.

This clonotype came up many times. This chain uses TRBV28 with TRBJ1-3; D is possibly TRBD1 (6 bases). Germline V gives CDR1 MDHEN, CDR2 SYDVKM. Trimming took 6 bases from V and 4 from J, leaving 16 bases between them. The CDR3 loop spans 15 amino acids. CDR3 in amino acids: CASRENGQQGNTIYF. In nucleotides, the CDR3 is TGTGCCAGCAGGGAAAACGGACAGCAGGGAAACACCATATATTTT.

This clonotype was recorded a few times. The rearrangement links TRBV7-9 to TRBJ1-1, with D perhaps matching TRBD1 (5 bases). V shed 1 base and J shed 0 bases, with 9 bases lying between them. This CDR3 has 15 amino acids. CDR1 and CDR2 (germline): SEHNR, FQNEAQ (reference sequence). CDR3 sequence (DNA): TGTGCCAGCAGCTTAGTAGCAGGGTTGAACACTGAAGCTTTCTTT. This codes for CASSLVAGLNTEAFF.

The sample holds a few counts of this clonotype. The V gene is TRBV15, the J gene TRBJ2-3; D remains unclear. The V and J ends lost 0 bases and 0 bases respectively, with 7 bases between them. The CDR3 contains 15 residues. Germline lookup yields CDR1 LNHNV and CDR2 YYDKDF (reference sequence). CDR3 protein: CATSRDSSSTDTQYF. CDR3 nucleotide sequence: TGTGCCACCAGCAGAGACAGCTCTAGCACAGATACGCAGTATTTT.

In the case of this clonotype: Possible read error: a much larger clone is one base away. The V and J genes are TRBV11-3 and TRBJ2-5, with D possibly being TRBD1 or TRBD2 (6 bases each). This CDR3 region has 14 residues. Germline loops: CDR1 SGHNT, CDR2 YENEEA. The CDR3 sequence: CASSLRGTAESQYF. DNA for the CDR3: TGTGCCAGCAGCTTGAGGGGGACTGCGGAGAGCCAGTACTTC.

This clonotype occurred many times. The J gene is TRBJ2-7, the V gene TRBV6-5; D is possibly TRBD2 (5 bases). This CDR3 is built from 13 residues. Germline V CDR1 and CDR2: MNHEY, SVGAGI. The germline V and J ends were trimmed by 7 bases and 7 bases, with 17 bases remaining between them. CDR3: CASTRTGAGEQYF. The CDR3 coding sequence is TGTGCCAGCACTCGAACGGGTGCGGGTGAGCAGTACTTC.

This clonotype was seen at least ten times. V gene TRBV28 combines with J gene TRBJ2-1; 10 bases are a match to TRBD2. This CDR3 spans 15 amino acids. CDR1 and CDR2 (germline): MDHEN, SYDVKM. Unmatched junction bases numbered 5, after V lost 5 bases and J lost 4 bases. CDR3 nucleotides: TGTGCCAGCAGTCTTCTAGCGGGAGTTTACAATGAGCAGTTCTTC. Residues: CASSLLAGVYNEQFF.

This clonotype was detected ten times or more. The chain combines TRBV10-1 with TRBJ2-7; D possibly corresponds to TRBD2 (6 bases). Per the germline V gene, CDR1 is WNHNN and CDR2 is SYGVQD (reference sequence). V lost 0 bases, J lost 3 bases, and 9 bases lay in between. CDR3 length: 14 amino acids. The CDR3 loop reads CASSESPGGYEQYF. The CDR3 bases are TGCGCCAGCAGTGAGTCTCCCGGGGGCTACGAGCAGTACTTC.

The genes are TRBV5-1 and TRBJ2-1; TRBD2 matches 8 bases. This CDR3 has 17 residues. The germline gives CDR1 SGHRS, CDR2 YFSETQ. The V segment lost 2 bases and the J segment 7 bases; nucleotides outside the gene matches: 14. In nucleotides, the CDR3 is TGCGCCAGCAGCTTAATACCCGGGACTAGTATGGGGAATGAGCAGTTCTTC. Translated: CASSLIPGTSMGNEQFF.

In its sample, this clonotype was seen many times. The rearrangement links TRBV14 to TRBJ1-6; no clear D. CDR1 SGHDN and CDR2 FVKESK come from the germline V gene. V was clipped by 0 bases and J by 7 bases, with 10 bases between them. The length of the CDR3 is 15 residues. The CDR3 protein is CASSQDGGLNSPLHF. For the CDR3, the DNA is TGTGCCAGCAGCCAAGATGGCGGGTTAAATTCACCCCTCCACTTT.

This clonotype showed up many times. The V gene is TRBV27, the J gene TRBJ2-5, with TRBD2 identical over 9 bases. Germline loops: CDR1 MNHEY, CDR2 SMNVEV (reference sequence). The CDR3 is 17 residues long. Trimming at V came to 3 bases and at J to 4 bases, leaving 12 bases not matched to a gene. The CDR3 sequence is CASSFTLAGLPPETQYF. The CDR3 nucleotides read TGTGCCAGCAGTTTTACGCTAGCGGGACTTCCTCCAGAGACCCAGTACTTC.

This clonotype was counted many times. This chain connects TRBV6-6 to TRBJ2-7, with D perhaps assigned TRBD1 or TRBD2 (7 bases each). Germline V gene lookup returns CDR1 MNHNY and CDR2 SVGAGI (reference sequence). This CDR3 region has 16 residues. Trimming took 4 bases from V and 0 from J, leaving 16 bases between them. The CDR3 loop reads CASSFSGGGSSYEQYF. In DNA form, the CDR3 reads TGTGCCAGCAGTTTCTCAGGGGGGGGTAGCTCCTACGAGCAGTACTTC.

There are many counts of this clonotype. The rearrangement uses TRBV12-3 or TRBV12-4 and TRBJ1-2; maybe TRBD1 (5 bases). The ends were cut back, 5 bases at V and 4 bases at J, with 11 bases in the middle. The CDR3 is 13 amino acids. CDR3 sequence (DNA): TGTGCCAGCAGTCTAGTGGGACGCTATGGCTACACCTTC. This gives the protein CASSLVGRYGYTF.

This clonotype has a count of ten or more. The chain couples TRBV25-1 to TRBJ2-5; D not certain. Looked up from germline, CDR1 is MGHDK and CDR2 is SYGVNS. V was pared by 3 bases and J by 5 bases, with 4 bases between. The CDR3 spans 11 residues. The CDR3 DNA follows: TGTGCCAGCAGTGATCGGGAGACCCAGTACTTC. This codes for CASSDRETQYF.